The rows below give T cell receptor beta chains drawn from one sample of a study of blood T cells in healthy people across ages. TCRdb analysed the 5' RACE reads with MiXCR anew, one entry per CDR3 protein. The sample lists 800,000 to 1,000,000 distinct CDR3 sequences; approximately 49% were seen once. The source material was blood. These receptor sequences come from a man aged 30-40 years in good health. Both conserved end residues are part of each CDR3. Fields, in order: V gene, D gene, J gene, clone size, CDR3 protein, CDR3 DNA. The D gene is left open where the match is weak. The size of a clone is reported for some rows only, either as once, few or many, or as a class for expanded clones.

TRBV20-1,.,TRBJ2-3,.,CSARGYATDTQYF,TGCAGTGCCCGGGGGTATGCCACAGATACGCAGTATTTT
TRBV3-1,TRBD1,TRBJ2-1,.,CASSQVRTGAFNEQFF,TGTGCCAGCAGCCAAGTCAGGACAGGGGCCTTCAATGAGCAGTTCTTC
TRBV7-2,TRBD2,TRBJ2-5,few,CASSLASGGPYQETQYF,TGTGCCAGCAGCTTAGCTAGCGGGGGCCCGTACCAAGAGACCCAGTACTTC
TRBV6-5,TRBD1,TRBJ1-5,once,CASSSQGTGDYLLHF,TGTGCCAGCAGCAGCCAGGGGACAGGGGACTATCTATTGCATTTT
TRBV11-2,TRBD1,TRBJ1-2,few,CASSHLPGQGAGYGYTF,TGTGCCAGCAGCCACCTCCCGGGACAGGGGGCAGGCTATGGCTACACCTTC
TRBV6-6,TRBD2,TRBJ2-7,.,CAGTVAGSSYEQYF,TGTGCCGGCACCGTAGCGGGGAGCTCCTACGAGCAGTACTTC
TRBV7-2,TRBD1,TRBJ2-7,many,CASSPRQGGSYEQYF,TGTGCCAGCTCACCCCGACAGGGCGGCTCCTACGAGCAGTACTTC
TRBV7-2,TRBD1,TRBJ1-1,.,CASSTGQHNTEAFF,TGTGCCAGCAGCACGGGACAGCACAACACTGAAGCTTTCTTT
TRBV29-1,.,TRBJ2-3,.,CSFETGADTQYF,TGCAGCTTCGAGACTGGAGCAGATACGCAGTATTTT
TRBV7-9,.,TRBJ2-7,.,CASSFQGPLNEQYF,TGTGCCAGCAGCTTCCAGGGCCCCCTAAACGAGCAGTACTTC
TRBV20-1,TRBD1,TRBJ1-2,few,CSAKGQTSYGYTF,TGCAGTGCTAAGGGACAGACAAGCTATGGCTACACCTTC
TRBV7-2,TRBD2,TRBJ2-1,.,CASSSPGGGNYNEQFF,TGTGCCAGCAGCTCTCCCGGCGGGGGGAACTACAATGAGCAGTTCTTC
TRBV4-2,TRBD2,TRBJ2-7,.,CASSQEASGGHEQYF,TGTGCCAGCAGCCAAGAAGCTAGCGGGGGACACGAGCAGTACTTC
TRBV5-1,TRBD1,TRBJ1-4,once,CASSQHPGQWNEKLFF,TGCGCCAGCAGCCAGCACCCGGGACAGTGGAACGAAAAACTGTTTTTT
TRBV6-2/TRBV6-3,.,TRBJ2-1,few,CASSKDQRSPNEQFF,TGTGCCAGCAGCAAAGACCAGCGGTCGCCCAATGAGCAGTTCTTC
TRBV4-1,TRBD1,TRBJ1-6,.,CASSQESVTGVNSPLHF,TGCGCCAGCAGCCAAGAATCGGTAACAGGGGTCAATTCACCCCTCCACTTT
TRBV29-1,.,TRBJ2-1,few,CSVKREYNEQFF,TGCAGCGTTAAGAGGGAATATAATGAGCAGTTCTTC
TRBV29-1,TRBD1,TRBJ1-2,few,CSPGGTANYGYTF,TGCAGCCCAGGGGGGACAGCTAACTATGGCTACACCTTC
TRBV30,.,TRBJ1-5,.,CAWAPWGNQPQHF,TGTGCCTGGGCCCCTTGGGGCAATCAGCCCCAGCATTTT
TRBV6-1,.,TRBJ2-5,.,CASSEAHRAETQYF,TGTGCCAGCAGTGAAGCACACAGGGCAGAGACCCAGTACTTC
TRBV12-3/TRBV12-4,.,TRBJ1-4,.,CASTPSTGREKLFF,TGTGCCAGCACCCCTTCGACAGGACGGGAAAAACTGTTTTTT
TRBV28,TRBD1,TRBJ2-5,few,CASSLITGGGETQYF,TGTGCCAGCAGTTTAATAACAGGGGGTGGGGAGACCCAGTACTTC
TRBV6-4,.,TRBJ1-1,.,CASSDADKVLFF,TGTGCCAGCAGTGACGCCGACAAGGTTCTCTTCTTT
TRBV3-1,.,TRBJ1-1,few,CASSQGGGAAFF,TGTGCCAGCAGCCAAGGGGGTGGGGCGGCTTTCTTT
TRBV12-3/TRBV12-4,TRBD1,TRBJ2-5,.,CASSFQGRGKETQYF,TGTGCCAGCAGTTTTCAAGGCAGGGGGAAGGAGACCCAGTACTTC
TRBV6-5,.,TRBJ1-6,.,CASRSGFNSPLHF,TGTGCCAGCAGATCAGGGTTTAATTCACCCCTCCACTTT
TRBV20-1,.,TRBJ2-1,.,CSAIPGIRANEQFF,TGCAGTGCTATTCCGGGGATTCGTGCCAATGAGCAGTTCTTC
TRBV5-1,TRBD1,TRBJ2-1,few,CASSSDGLDRGRGEQFF,TGCGCCAGCAGCTCGGATGGGCTCGACAGGGGTAGGGGTGAGCAGTTCTTC